The present entry profiles one T cell receptor (beta chain) with its context. The data were taken from a study of blood T cell repertoires in COVID-19. Study information: T cells, B-cell-depleted T cells, or PBMCs supplied cDNA or gDNA.

The length of the CDR3 is 13 residues. Germline V gene data show CDR1 as GTSNPN and CDR2 as SVGIG (reference sequence). Losses at the gene ends were 8 bases for V and 2 bases for J; bases not matched to a gene: 5. Libraries were prepared by immunoSEQ multiplex PCR; TCRdb keeps only in-frame clonotypes and omits some of them. This table has about 72,000 clones, around nine tenths appearing once. Sequencing input: peripheral blood. The chain is built from TRBV30 and TRBJ1-2, with 10 bases that match TRBD1. The clonotype originates from a woman aged 60-75 years with acute or convalescent COVID-19. CDR3 bases: TGTGCCCGCCGGGACAGGGGAAACTATGGCTACACCTTC. Its translation is CARRDRGNYGYTF. The full variable domain, with the rest looked up from reference TRBV30 and TRBJ1-2, is SQTIHQWPATLVQPVGSPLSLECTVEGTSNPNLYWYRQAAGRGLQLLFYSVGIGQISSEVPQNLSASRPQDRQFILSSKKLLLSDSGFYLCARRDRGNYGYTFGSGTRLTVV.